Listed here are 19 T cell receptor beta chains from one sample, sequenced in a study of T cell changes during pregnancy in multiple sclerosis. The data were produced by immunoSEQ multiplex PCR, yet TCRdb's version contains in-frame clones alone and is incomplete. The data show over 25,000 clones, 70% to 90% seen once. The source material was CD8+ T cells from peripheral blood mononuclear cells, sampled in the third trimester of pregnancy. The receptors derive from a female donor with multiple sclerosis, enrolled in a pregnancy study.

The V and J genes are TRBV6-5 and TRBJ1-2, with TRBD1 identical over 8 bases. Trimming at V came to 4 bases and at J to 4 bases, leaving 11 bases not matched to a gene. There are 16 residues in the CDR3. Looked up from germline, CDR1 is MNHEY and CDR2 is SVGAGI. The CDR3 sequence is CASSSLTGGVGYGYTF. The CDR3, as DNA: TGTGCCAGCAGTTCCCTTACAGGGGGAGTGGGCTATGGCTACACCTTC.

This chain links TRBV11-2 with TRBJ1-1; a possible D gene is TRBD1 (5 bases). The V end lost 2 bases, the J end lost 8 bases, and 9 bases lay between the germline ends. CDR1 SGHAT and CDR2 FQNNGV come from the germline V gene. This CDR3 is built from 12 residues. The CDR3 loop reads CASSLWGAEAFF. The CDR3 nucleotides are TGTGCCAGCAGCTTATGGGGCGCAGAAGCTTTCTTT. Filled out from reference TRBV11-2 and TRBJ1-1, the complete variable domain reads EAGVAQSPRYKIIEKRQSVAFWCNPISGHATLYWYQQILGQGPKLLIQFQNNGVVDDSQLPKDRFSAERLKGVDSTLKIQPAKLEDSAVYLCASSLWGAEAFFGQGTRLTVV.

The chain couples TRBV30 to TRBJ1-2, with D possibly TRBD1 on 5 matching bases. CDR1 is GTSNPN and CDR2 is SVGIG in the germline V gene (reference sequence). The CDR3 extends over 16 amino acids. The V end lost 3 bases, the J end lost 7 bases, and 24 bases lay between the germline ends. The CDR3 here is CAWSGDPGPRVSGYTF. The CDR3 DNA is TGTGCCTGGAGCGGAGACCCGGGCCCCAGGGTCTCTGGCTACACCTTC.

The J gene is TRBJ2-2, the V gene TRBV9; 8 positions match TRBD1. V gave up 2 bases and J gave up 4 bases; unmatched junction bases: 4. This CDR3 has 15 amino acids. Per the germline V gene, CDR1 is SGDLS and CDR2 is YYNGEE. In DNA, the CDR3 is TGTGCCAGCAGCGTCGACAGGGGATCCACCGGGGAGCTGTTTTTT. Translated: CASSVDRGSTGELFF. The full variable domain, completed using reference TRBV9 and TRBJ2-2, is DSGVTQTPKHLITATGQRVTLRCSPRSGDLSVYWYQQSLDQGLQFLIQYYNGEERAKGNILERFSAQQFPDLHSELNLSSLELGDSALYFCASSVDRGSTGELFFGEGSRLTVL.

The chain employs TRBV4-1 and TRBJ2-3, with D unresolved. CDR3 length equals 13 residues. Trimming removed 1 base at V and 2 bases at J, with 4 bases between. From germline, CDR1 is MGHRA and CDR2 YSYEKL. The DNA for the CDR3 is TGCGCCAGCAGCCAAGCCTTCACAGATACGCAGTATTTT. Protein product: CASSQAFTDTQYF.

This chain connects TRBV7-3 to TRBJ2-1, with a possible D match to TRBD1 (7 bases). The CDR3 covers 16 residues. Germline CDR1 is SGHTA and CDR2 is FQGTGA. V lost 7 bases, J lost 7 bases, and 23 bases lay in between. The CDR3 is CASILRRAGGRNEQFF. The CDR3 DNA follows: TGTGCCAGCATCCTCCGGAGGGCAGGGGGAAGGAATGAGCAGTTCTTC.

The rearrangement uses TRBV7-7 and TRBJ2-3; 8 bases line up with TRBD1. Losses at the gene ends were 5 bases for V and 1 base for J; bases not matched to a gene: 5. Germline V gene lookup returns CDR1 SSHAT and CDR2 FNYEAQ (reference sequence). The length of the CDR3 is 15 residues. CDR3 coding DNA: TGTGCCAGCAGCGCGGCAGGGGGCCGCACAGATACGCAGTATTTT. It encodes CASSAAGGRTDTQYF.

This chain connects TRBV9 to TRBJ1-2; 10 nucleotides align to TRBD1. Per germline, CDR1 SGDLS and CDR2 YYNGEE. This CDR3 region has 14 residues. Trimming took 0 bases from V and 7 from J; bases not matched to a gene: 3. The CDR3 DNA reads TGTGCCAGCAGCGTAGGACAGGGGGCTGGTGGCTACACCTTC. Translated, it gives CASSVGQGAGGYTF.

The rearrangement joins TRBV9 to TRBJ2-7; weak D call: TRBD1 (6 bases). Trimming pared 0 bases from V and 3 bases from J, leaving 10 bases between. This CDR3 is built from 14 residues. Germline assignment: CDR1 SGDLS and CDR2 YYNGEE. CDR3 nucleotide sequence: TGTGCCAGCAGCGTAGATGCAGGGGACTACGAGCAGTACTTC. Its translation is CASSVDAGDYEQYF.

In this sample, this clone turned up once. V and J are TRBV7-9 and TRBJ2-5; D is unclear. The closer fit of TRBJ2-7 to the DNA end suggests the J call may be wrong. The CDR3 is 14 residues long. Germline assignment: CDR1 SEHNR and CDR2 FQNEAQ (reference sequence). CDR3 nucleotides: TGTGCCAGCAGCACCGACAAAAAGGACTACGAGCAGTACTTC. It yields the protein CASSTDKKDYEQYF.

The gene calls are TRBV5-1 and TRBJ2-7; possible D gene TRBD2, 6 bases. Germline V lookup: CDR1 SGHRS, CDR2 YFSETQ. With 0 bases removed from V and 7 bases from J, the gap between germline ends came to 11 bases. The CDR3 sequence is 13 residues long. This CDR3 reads CASSLVTGREQYF. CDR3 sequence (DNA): TGCGCCAGCAGCTTGGTAACGGGGAGGGAGCAGTACTTC.

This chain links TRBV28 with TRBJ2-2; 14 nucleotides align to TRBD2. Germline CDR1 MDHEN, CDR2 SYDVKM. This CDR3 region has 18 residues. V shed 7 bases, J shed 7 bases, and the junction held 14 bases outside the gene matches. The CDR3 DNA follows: TGTGCCAGCACCCAACGAAGACTAGCGGGAGGGCGGATCGGGGAGCTGTTTTTT. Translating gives CASTQRRLAGGRIGELFF. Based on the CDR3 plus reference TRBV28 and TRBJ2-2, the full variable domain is DVKVTQSSRYLVKRTGEKVFLECVQDMDHENMFWYRQDPGLGLRLIYFSYDVKMKEKGDIPEGYSVSREKKERFSLILESASTNQTSMYLCASTQRRLAGGRIGELFFGEGSRLTVL.

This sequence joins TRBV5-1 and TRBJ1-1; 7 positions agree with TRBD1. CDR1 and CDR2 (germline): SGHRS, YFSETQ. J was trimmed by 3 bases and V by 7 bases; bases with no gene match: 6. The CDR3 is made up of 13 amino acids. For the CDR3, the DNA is TGCGCCAGCGGGGACAGACCTTACACTGAAGCTTTCTTT. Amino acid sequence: CASGDRPYTEAFF.

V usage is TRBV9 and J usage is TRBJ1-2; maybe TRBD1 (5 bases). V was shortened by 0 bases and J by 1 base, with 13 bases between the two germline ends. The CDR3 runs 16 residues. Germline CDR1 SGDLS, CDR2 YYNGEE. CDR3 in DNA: TGTGCCAGCAGCGTAGCTGGTCAGGGTTTTAACTATGGCTACACCTTC. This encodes CASSVAGQGFNYGYTF. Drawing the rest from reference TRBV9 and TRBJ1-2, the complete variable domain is DSGVTQTPKHLITATGQRVTLRCSPRSGDLSVYWYQQSLDQGLQFLIQYYNGEERAKGNILERFSAQQFPDLHSELNLSSLELGDSALYFCASSVAGQGFNYGYTFGSGTRLTVV.

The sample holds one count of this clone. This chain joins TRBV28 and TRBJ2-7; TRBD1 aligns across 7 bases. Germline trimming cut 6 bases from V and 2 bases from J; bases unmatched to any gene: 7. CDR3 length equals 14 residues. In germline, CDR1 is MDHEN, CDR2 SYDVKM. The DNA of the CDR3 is TGTGCCAGCAGCACAGACAGGGTCCCCTACGAGCAGTACTTC. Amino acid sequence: CASSTDRVPYEQYF.

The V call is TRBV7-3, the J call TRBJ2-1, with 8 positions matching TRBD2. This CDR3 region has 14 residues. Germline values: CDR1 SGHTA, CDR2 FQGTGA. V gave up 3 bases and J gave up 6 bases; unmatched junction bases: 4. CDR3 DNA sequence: TGTGCCAGCAGCTTCGGGGGGGGTCTCAATGAGCAGTTCTTC. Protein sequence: CASSFGGGLNEQFF.

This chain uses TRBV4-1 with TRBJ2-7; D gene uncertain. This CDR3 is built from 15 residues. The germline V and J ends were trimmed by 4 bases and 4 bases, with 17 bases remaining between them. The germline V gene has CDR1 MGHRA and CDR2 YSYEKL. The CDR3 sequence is CASSLQVDKPYEQYF. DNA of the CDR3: TGCGCCAGCAGCCTCCAGGTAGATAAACCTTACGAGCAGTACTTC.

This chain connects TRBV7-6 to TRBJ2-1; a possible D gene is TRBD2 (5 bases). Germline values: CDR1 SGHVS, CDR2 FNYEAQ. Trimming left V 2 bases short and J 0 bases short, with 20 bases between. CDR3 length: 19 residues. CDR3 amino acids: CASSLRSDSGSLSYNEQFF. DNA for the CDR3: TGTGCCAGCAGCTTAAGAAGCGATTCGGGGAGCCTCTCCTACAATGAGCAGTTCTTC.

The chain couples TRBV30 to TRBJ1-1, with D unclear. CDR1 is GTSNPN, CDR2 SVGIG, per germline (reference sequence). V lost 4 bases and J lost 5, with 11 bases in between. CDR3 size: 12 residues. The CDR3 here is CAWIPSGTEAFF. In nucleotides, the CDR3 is TGTGCCTGGATCCCTTCGGGAACTGAAGCTTTCTTT.